There are a few counts of the clone carrying this T cell receptor (beta chain). Its antigen is currently unknown. The data were taken from a study of T cells after yellow fever vaccination. The CDR3 is 15 amino acids. J gave up 3 bases and V 4 bases, and 6 bases lay outside the gene matches. Germline V gene data show CDR1 as MGHRA and CDR2 as YSYEKL. Study-wide points: By day 5 rather than day 15, the secondary response had peaked, though it was weaker. Detected again after the booster were most primary-vaccination clones, at 95% to 98% CD4 and nearly 90% CD8. One caveat is that FACS-sorted repertoires could contain abundant clonotypes contaminating from the bulk population. It was a small share of clonotypes that appeared in both CD4 and CD8 compartments.

TCRdb reprocessed the 5' RACE reads with MiXCR, giving one entry per CDR3 protein. Here the sample spans nearly 350,000 distinct CDR3 sequences, roughly 8% being singletons. Source: PBMCs, taken around 45 days after the first yellow fever vaccination. The chain employs TRBV4-1 and TRBJ2-3; 8 positions match TRBD2. This TCR was sampled from a man aged 18 to 35 who received the YFV17D yellow fever vaccine. In DNA form, the CDR3 reads TGCGCCAGCAGCCTCAGAGCGGGGGAAACAGATACGCAGTATTTT. Translating gives CASSLRAGETDTQYF.